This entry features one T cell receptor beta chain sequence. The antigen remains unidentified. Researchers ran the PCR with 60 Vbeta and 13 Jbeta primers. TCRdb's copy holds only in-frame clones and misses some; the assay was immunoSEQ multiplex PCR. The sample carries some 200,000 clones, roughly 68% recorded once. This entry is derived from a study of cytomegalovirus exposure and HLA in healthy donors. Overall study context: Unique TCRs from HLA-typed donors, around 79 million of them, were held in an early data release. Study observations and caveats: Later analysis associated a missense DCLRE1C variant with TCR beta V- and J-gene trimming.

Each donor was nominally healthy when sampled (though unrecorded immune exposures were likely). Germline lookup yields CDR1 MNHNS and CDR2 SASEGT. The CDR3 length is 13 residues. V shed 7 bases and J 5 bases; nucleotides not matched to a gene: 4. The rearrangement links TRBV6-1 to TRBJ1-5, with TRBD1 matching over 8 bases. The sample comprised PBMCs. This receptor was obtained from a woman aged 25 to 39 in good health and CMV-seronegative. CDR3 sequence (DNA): TGTGCCAGCACTACGGACAGGGATCAGCCCCAGCATTTT. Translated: CASTTDRDQPQHF.